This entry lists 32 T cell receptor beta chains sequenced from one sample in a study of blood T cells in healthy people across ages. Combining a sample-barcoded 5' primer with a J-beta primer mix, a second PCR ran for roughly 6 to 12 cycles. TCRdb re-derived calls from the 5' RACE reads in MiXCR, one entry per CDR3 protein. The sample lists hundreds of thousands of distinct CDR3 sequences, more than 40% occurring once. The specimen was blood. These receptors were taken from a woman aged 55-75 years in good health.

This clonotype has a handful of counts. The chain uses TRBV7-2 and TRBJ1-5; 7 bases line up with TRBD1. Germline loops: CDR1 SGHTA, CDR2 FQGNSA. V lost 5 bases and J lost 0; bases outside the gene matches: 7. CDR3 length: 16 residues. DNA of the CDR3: TGTGCCAGCAGCGCACGAGACAGGGCTAGCAATCAGCCCCAGCATTTT. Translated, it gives CASSARDRASNQPQHF. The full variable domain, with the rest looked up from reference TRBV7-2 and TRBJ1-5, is GAGVSQSPSNKVTEKGKDVELRCDPISGHTALYWYRQSLGQGLEFLIYFQGNSAPDKSGLPSDRFSAERTGGSVSTLTIQRTQQEDSAVYLCASSARDRASNQPQHFGDGTRLSIL.

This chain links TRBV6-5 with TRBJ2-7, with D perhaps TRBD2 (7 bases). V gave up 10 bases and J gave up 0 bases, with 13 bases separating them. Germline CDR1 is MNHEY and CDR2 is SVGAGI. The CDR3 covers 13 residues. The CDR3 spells CATGGGNSYEQYF. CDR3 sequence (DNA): TGTGCCACGGGCGGGGGCAACTCCTACGAGCAGTACTTC.

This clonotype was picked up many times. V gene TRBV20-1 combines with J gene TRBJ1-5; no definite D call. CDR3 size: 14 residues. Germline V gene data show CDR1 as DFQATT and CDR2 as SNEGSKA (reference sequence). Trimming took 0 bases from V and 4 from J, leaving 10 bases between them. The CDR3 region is CSARDPRQNQPQHF. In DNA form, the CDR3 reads TGCAGTGCTAGAGATCCCCGGCAAAATCAGCCCCAGCATTTT.

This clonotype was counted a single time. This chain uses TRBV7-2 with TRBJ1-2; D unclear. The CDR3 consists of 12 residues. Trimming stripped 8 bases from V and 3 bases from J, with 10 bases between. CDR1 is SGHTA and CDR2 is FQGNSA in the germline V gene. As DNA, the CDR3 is TGTGCCAGCGGCGTGCAGGACTATGGCTACACCTTC. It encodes CASGVQDYGYTF.

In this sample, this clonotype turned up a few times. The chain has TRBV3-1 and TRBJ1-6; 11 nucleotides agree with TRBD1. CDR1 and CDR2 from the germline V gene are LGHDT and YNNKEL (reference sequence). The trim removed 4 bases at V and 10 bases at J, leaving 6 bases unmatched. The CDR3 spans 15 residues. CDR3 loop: CASSPEGQGGSPLHF. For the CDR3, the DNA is TGTGCCAGCAGCCCAGAGGGACAGGGGGGCTCACCCCTCCACTTT.

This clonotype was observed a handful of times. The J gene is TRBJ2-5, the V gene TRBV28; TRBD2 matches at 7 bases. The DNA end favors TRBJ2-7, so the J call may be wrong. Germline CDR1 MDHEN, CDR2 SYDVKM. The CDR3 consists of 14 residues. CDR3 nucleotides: TGTGCCAGCAGTTTCGGCGGGGGTCTTTACGAGCAGTACTTC. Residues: CASSFGGGLYEQYF.

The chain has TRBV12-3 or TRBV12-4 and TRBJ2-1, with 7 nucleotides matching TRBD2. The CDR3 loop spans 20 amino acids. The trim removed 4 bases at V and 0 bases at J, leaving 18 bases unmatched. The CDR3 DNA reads TGTGCCAGCAGTTCGATAGCGGGCCTTGGGATCAGGAGCTCCTACAATGAGCAGTTCTTC. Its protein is CASSSIAGLGIRSSYNEQFF.

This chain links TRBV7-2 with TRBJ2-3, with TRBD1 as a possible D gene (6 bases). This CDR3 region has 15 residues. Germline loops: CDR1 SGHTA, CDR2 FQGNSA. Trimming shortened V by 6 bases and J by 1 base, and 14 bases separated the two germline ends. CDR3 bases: TGTGCCAGCAGTTATCGGACAGTAGGCACAGATACGCAGTATTTT. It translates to CASSYRTVGTDTQYF.

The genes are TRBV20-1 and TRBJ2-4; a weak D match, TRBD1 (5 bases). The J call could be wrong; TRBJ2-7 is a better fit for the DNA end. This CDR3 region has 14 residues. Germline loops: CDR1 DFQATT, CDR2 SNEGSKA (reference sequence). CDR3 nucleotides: TGCAGTGCTAGTCGCCCGGTCAGGGCCTACGAGCAGTACTTC. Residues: CSASRPVRAYEQYF.

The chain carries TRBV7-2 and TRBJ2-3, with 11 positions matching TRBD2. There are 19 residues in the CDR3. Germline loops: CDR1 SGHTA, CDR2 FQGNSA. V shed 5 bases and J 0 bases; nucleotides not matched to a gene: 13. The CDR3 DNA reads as TGTGCCAGCAGCCCCCGCCGGACTAGCGGGTACTCTAGCACAGATACGCAGTATTTT. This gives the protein CASSPRRTSGYSSTDTQYF.

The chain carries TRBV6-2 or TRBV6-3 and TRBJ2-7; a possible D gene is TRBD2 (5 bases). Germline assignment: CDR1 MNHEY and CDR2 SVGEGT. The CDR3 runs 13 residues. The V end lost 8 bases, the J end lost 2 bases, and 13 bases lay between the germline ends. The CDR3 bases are TGTGCCAGCCGAGGGATCTCGGCCTACGAGCAGTACTTC. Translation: CASRGISAYEQYF.

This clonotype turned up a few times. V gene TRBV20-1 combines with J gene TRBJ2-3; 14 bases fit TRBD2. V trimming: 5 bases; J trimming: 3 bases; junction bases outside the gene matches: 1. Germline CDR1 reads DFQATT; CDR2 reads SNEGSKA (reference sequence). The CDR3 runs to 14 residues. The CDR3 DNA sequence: TGCAGTGCTTGGACTAGCGGGAGGACAGATACGCAGTATTTT. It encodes CSAWTSGRTDTQYF.

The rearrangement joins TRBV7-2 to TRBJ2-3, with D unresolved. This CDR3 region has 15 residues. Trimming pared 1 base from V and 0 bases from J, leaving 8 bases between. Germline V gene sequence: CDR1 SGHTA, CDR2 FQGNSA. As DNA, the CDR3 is TGTGCCAGCAGCTTAGTGGCGTCAAGCACAGATACGCAGTATTTT. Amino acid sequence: CASSLVASSTDTQYF.

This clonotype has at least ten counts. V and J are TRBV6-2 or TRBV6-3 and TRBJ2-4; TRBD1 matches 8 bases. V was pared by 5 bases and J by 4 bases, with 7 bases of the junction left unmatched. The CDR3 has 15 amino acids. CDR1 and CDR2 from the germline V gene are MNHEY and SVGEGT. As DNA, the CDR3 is TGTGCCAGCAGTCCGACAGGGGAAGGAAAAAACATTCAGTACTTC. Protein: CASSPTGEGKNIQYF.

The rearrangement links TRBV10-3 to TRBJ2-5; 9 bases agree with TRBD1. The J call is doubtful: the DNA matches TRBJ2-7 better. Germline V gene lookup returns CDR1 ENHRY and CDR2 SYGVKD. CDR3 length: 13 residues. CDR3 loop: CASGTGSHNEQYF. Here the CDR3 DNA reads TGTGCCAGCGGGACAGGGTCGCACAACGAGCAGTACTTC.

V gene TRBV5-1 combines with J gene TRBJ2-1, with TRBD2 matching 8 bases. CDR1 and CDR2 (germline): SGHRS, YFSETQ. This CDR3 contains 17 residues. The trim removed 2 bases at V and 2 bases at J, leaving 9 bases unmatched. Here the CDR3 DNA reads TGCGCCAGCAGCTTCTTCTCGGGAGCGGGGGCCTACAATGAGCAGTTCTTC. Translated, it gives CASSFFSGAGAYNEQFF.

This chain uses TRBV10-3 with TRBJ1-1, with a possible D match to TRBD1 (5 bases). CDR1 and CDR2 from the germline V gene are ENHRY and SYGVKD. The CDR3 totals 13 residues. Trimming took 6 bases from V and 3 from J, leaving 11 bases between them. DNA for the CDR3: TGTGCCATCAGGGGGCCGGGGGACACTGAAGCTTTCTTT. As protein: CAIRGPGDTEAFF.

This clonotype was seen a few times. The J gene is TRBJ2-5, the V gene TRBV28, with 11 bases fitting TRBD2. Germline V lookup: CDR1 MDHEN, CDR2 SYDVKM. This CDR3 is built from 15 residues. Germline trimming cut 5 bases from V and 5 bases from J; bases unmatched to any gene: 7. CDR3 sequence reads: CASSPLLAGVETQYF. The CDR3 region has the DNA TGTGCCAGCAGTCCATTACTAGCGGGAGTTGAGACCCAGTACTTC.

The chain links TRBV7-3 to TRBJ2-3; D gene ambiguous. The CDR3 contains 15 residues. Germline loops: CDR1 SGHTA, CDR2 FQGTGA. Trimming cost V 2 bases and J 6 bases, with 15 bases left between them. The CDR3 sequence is CASSLGVGFADTQYF. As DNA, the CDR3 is TGTGCCAGCAGCTTAGGCGTGGGATTCGCGGATACGCAGTATTTT.

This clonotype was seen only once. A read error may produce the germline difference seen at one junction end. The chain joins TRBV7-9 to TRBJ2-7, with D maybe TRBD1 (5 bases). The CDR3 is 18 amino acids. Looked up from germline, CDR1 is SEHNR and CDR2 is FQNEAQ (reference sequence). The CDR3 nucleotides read TGTGCCAGCAGCCAGGCTAGTAGTGCGCAGGGATCTCCCTACGAGCAGTCCTTC. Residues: CASSQASSAQGSPYEQSF.

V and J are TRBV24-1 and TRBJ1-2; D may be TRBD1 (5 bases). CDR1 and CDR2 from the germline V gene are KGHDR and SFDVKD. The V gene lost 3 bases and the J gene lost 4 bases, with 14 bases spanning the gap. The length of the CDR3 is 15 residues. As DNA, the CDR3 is TGTGCCACCAGTGATCCCCAGGGAGAAACCTATGGCTACACCTTC. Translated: CATSDPQGETYGYTF.

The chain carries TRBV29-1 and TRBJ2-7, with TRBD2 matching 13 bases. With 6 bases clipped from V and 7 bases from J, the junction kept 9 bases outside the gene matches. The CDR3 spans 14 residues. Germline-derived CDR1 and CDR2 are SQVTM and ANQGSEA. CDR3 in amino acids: CSVWTSGRGNEQYF. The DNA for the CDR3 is TGCAGCGTGTGGACTAGCGGGAGAGGCAATGAGCAGTACTTC.

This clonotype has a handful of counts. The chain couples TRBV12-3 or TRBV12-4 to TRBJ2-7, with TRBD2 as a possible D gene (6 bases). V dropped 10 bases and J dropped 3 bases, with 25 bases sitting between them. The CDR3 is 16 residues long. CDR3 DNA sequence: TGTGCCATCCTTCGCCGAGAAAGGGCCGGGAGCTACGAGCAGTACTTC. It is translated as CAILRRERAGSYEQYF.

The CDR3 loop is CASSPTHRAGEQYF. CDR3 DNA sequence: TGTGCCAGCAGCCCGACCCACAGGGCTGGGGAGCAGTACTTC. This chain joins TRBV7-9 and TRBJ2-7; D possibly corresponds to TRBD1 (6 bases). The CDR3 extends over 14 amino acids. Germline CDR1 is SEHNR and CDR2 is FQNEAQ (reference sequence). V lost 5 bases to trimming and J lost 7 bases, with 18 bases between them.

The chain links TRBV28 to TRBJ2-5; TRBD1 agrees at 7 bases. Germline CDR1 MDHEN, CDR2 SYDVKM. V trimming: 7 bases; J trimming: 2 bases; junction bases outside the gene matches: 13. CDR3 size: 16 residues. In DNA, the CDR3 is TGTGCCAGCACATCCTTTTCAAGGGACAGTCAAGAGACCCAGTACTTC. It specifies CASTSFSRDSQETQYF. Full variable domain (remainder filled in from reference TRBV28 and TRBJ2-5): DVKVTQSSRYLVKRTGEKVFLECVQDMDHENMFWYRQDPGLGLRLIYFSYDVKMKEKGDIPEGYSVSREKKERFSLILESASTNQTSMYLCASTSFSRDSQETQYFGPGTRLLVL.

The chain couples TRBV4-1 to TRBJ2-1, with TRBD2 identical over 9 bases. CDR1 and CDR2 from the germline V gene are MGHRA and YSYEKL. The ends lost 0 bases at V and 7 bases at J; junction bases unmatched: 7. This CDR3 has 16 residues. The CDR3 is CASSQEPSGKANEQFF. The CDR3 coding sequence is TGCGCCAGCAGCCAAGAACCTAGCGGGAAGGCGAATGAGCAGTTCTTC.

CDR3: CASSLARGHGYTF. As DNA, the CDR3 is TGTGCCAGCAGCTTAGCGAGGGGACACGGCTACACCTTC. This chain joins TRBV7-2 and TRBJ1-2, with D possibly matching TRBD1 (6 bases). The V gene's germline CDR1 is SGHTA and CDR2 FQGNSA. V lost 0 bases and J lost 8, with 10 bases in between. The CDR3 sequence is 13 residues long.

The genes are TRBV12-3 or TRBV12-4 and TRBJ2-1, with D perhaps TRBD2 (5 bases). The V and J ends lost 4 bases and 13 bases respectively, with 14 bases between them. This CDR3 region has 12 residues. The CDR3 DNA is TGTGCCAGCAGTTCGCGCGCGGCGGGCCAGTTCTTC. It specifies CASSSRAAGQFF.

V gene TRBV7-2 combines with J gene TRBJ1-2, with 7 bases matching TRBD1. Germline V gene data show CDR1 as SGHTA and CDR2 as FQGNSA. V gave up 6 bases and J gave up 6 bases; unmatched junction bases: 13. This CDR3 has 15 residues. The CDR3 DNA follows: TGTGCCAGCAGACCAGACCGACAGGGAGCGCATGGCTACACCTTC. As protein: CASRPDRQGAHGYTF.

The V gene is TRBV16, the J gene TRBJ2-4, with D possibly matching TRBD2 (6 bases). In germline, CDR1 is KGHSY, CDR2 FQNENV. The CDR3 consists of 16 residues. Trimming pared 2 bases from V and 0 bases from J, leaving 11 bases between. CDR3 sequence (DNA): TGTGCCAGCAGCCAAGGAGGGCGTCGAGCCAAAAACATTCAGTACTTC. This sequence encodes CASSQGGRRAKNIQYF.

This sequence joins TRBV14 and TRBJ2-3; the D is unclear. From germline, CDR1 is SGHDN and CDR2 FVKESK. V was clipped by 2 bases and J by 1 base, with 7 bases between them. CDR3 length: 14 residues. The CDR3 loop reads CASSQRLGTDTQYF. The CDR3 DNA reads TGTGCCAGCAGCCAACGTCTAGGCACAGATACGCAGTATTTT.

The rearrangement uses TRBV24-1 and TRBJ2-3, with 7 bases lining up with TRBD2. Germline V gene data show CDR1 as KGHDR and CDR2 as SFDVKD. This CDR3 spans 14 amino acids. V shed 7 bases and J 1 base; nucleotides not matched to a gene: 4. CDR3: CATSHAGGTDTQYF. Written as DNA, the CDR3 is TGTGCCACCAGCCATGCGGGAGGCACAGATACGCAGTATTTT.